Below are 22 T cell receptor beta chains sequenced from a single sample in a study of blood T cell repertoires in COVID-19. Method: immunoSEQ multiplex PCR; TCRdb's copy keeps in-frame clones and lacks some. Seen here are 75,000 or so clones, roughly 80% observed once, and the top ten hold around a third. The specimen sequenced was peripheral blood. Receptors were obtained from a woman between 65 and 79 years old with acute or convalescent COVID-19.

J is TRBJ2-2 and V is TRBV13; tentative D call: TRBD1 (7 bases). Germline V CDR1 and CDR2: PRHDT, FYEKMQ (reference sequence). The CDR3 runs 17 residues. Deletions cut 4 bases from V and 7 bases from J, with 22 bases between. CDR3 DNA sequence: TGTGCCAGCAGCTCGTCACGACAGGGAGGTATTAGCGGGGAGCTGTTTTTT. The encoded protein is CASSSSRQGGISGELFF.

The chain is built from TRBV4-2 and TRBJ2-1; weak D call: TRBD1 (5 bases). The CDR3 spans 16 residues. Trimming pared 1 base from V and 8 bases from J, leaving 18 bases between. From germline, CDR1 is LGHNA and CDR2 YNFKEQ. The chain's CDR3 is CASSQVATGSRDEQFF. The DNA of the CDR3 is TGTGCCAGCAGCCAAGTCGCAACAGGTAGCCGCGATGAGCAGTTCTTC.

This clone was detected only a few times. The chain employs TRBV4-1 and TRBJ1-2, with D maybe TRBD1 (5 bases). The CDR3 covers 16 residues. From germline, CDR1 is MGHRA and CDR2 YSYEKL. The V and J ends lost 1 base and 2 bases respectively, with 14 bases between them. CDR3 loop: CASSQGAGTGNYGYTF. The CDR3 nucleotides are TGCGCCAGCAGCCAAGGGGCGGGGACCGGGAACTATGGCTACACCTTC.

The chain recombines TRBV7-8 with TRBJ1-2, with a tentative D call TRBD1 (5 bases). V lost 3 bases and J lost 6, with 14 bases in between. The CDR3 totals 14 residues. Germline V gene data show CDR1 as SGHVS and CDR2 as FQNEAQ. The CDR3 reads CASSFGPQDHGYTF. The CDR3 region has the DNA TGTGCCAGCAGCTTCGGGCCACAGGATCATGGCTACACCTTC.

V and J are TRBV12-3 or TRBV12-4 and TRBJ1-1; the D gene is possibly TRBD1 (6 bases). The V end was cut by 6 bases, the J end by 10 bases, with 15 bases between. This CDR3 contains 12 residues. This CDR3 is CASSPGVSTAFF. The CDR3 DNA reads TGTGCCAGCAGCCCAGGGGTCTCTACAGCTTTCTTT.

This chain connects TRBV24-1 to TRBJ1-4; 8 bases fit TRBD1. The length of the CDR3 is 16 residues. Germline V gene sequence: CDR1 KGHDR, CDR2 SFDVKD. Unmatched junction bases numbered 12, after V lost 8 bases and J lost 5 bases. The CDR3 DNA reads TGTGCCACCATCGCTAAACCGGGACAGGCGAATGAAAAACTGTTTTTT. Residues: CATIAKPGQANEKLFF.

The V gene is TRBV9, the J gene TRBJ2-7, with 9 positions matching TRBD1. V dropped 4 bases and J dropped 5; count of bases not matched to a gene: 16. The CDR3 contains 17 residues. Germline-derived CDR1 and CDR2 are SGDLS and YYNGEE. The CDR3 bases are TGTGCCAGCAGCAGAGCCCGATCCGGGACAGGGTTCCACGAGCAGTACTTC. Protein product: CASSRARSGTGFHEQYF.

The V call is TRBV20-1, the J call TRBJ2-5; no clear D gene. Trimming cost V 3 bases and J 2 bases, with 7 bases left between them. Germline assignment: CDR1 DFQATT and CDR2 SNEGSKA (reference sequence). This CDR3 is 12 amino acids long. The CDR3 DNA sequence: TGCAGTGCTAGTACCCAGCAAGAGACCCAGTACTTC. This translates into CSASTQQETQYF.

The genes are TRBV6-6 and TRBJ1-6; tentatively, D is TRBD1 (6 bases). Trimming removed 5 bases at V and 7 bases at J, with 12 bases between. The CDR3 is 14 amino acids. In germline, CDR1 is MNHNY, CDR2 SVGAGI (reference sequence). This CDR3 reads CASSLTGTNSPLHF. CDR3 sequence (DNA): TGTGCCAGCAGTCTCACAGGGACGAATTCACCCCTCCACTTT.

This chain connects TRBV29-1 to TRBJ1-1, with 8 bases identical to TRBD1. Germline values: CDR1 SQVTM, CDR2 ANQGSEA. With V trimmed by 4 bases and J by 0 bases, 4 bases remained unmatched. The CDR3 is made up of 14 amino acids. The CDR3 DNA reads as TGCAGCGTTGTACCGGACAGGGTGAACACTGAAGCTTTCTTT. Amino acid sequence: CSVVPDRVNTEAFF. Using reference TRBV29-1 and TRBJ1-1 for the parts outside the CDR3, the full variable domain is SAVISQKPSRDICQRGTSLTIQCQVDSQVTMMFWYRQQPGQSLTLIATANQGSEATYESGFVIDKFPISRPNLTFSTLTVSNMSPEDSSIYLCSVVPDRVNTEAFFGQGTRLTVV.

This rearrangement joins TRBV4-2 to TRBJ2-2, with 7 bases aligning to TRBD2. The CDR3 has 16 residues. Trimming at V came to 4 bases and at J to 1 base, leaving 6 bases not matched to a gene. Germline V gene data show CDR1 as LGHNA and CDR2 as YNFKEQ. In nucleotides, the CDR3 is TGTGCCAGCAGCCCTCTTCCGGGGGGGAACACCGGGGAGCTGTTTTTT. It encodes CASSPLPGGNTGELFF.

The chain is built from TRBV7-9 and TRBJ1-1; D is possibly TRBD1 (5 bases). Germline-derived CDR1 and CDR2 are SEHNR and FQNEAQ (reference sequence). Trimming took off 2 bases at V and 8 bases at J, with 15 bases between the two ends. This CDR3 region has 14 residues. CDR3 DNA: TGTGCCAGCAGCTTATTTTCCGACAGTAAAGAAGCTTTCTTT. This sequence encodes CASSLFSDSKEAFF.

In this sample, this clone turned up a few times. The rearrangement joins TRBV20-1 to TRBJ2-1, with 11 positions matching TRBD2. V was clipped by 3 bases and J by 4 bases; unmatched bases: 5. The CDR3 is made up of 15 amino acids. Per germline, CDR1 DFQATT and CDR2 SNEGSKA (reference sequence). The CDR3: CSASPGLAAYNEQFF. CDR3 in DNA: TGCAGTGCTAGTCCGGGACTAGCGGCATACAATGAGCAGTTCTTC.

V is TRBV7-3 and J is TRBJ2-1, with 11 bases lining up with TRBD1. CDR3 length: 15 residues. Unmatched junction bases numbered 4, after V lost 3 bases and J lost 6 bases. Germline lookup yields CDR1 SGHTA and CDR2 FQGTGA. The CDR3 protein is CASSLGQGGANEQFF. In nucleotides, the CDR3 is TGTGCCAGCAGCTTGGGACAGGGGGGGGCCAATGAGCAGTTCTTC. Complete variable domain (other parts from reference TRBV7-3 and TRBJ2-1): GAGVSQTPSNKVTEKGKYVELRCDPISGHTALYWYRQSLGQGPEFLIYFQGTGAADDSGLPNDRFFAVRPEGSVSTLKIQRTERGDSAVYLCASSLGQGGANEQFFGPGTRLTVL.

This clone has just a few counts. This chain connects TRBV5-6 to TRBJ1-1, with D perhaps matching TRBD1 (5 bases). V was clipped by 3 bases and J by 1 base, with 13 bases between them. The germline CDR1 and CDR2 sequences are SGHDT and YYEEEE. The CDR3 sequence is 15 residues long. The CDR3 DNA sequence: TGTGCCAGCAGCTCCCGGGTCGGGGGGAACACTGAAGCTTTCTTT. Protein product: CASSSRVGGNTEAFF.

This clone was seen a few times. The chain couples TRBV15 to TRBJ2-7, with D perhaps TRBD1 (6 bases). Germline lookup yields CDR1 LNHNV and CDR2 YYDKDF (reference sequence). With 0 bases removed from V and 5 bases from J, the gap between germline ends came to 17 bases. The CDR3 length is 16 residues. CDR3 DNA sequence: TGTGCCACCAGCAGAGACGGGGCCCAGGGGATCCACGAGCAGTACTTC. The encoded protein is CATSRDGAQGIHEQYF.

The V and J genes are TRBV19 and TRBJ2-2; TRBD1 might be the D (6 bases). Trimming took 5 bases from V and 1 from J, leaving 17 bases between them. Per the germline V gene, CDR1 is LNHDA and CDR2 is SQIVND (reference sequence). This CDR3 has 17 amino acids. The DNA for the CDR3 is TGTGCCAGTAGTGACGGGGTCTTGACAGGGAACACCGGGGAGCTGTTTTTT. Its protein product is CASSDGVLTGNTGELFF.

The rearrangement joins TRBV18 to TRBJ1-1; TRBD1 matches at 7 bases. With 6 bases clipped from V and 0 bases from J, the junction kept 10 bases outside the gene matches. Germline loops: CDR1 KGHSH, CDR2 LQKENI. The CDR3 sequence is 16 residues long. Here the CDR3 reads CASSPDRPPLNTEAFF. DNA for the CDR3: TGTGCCAGCTCCCCGGACAGGCCTCCTCTGAACACTGAAGCTTTCTTT.

The chain joins TRBV5-1 to TRBJ2-3, with 9 bases identical to TRBD2. Germline lookup yields CDR1 SGHRS and CDR2 YFSETQ. This CDR3 contains 16 residues. J gave up 2 bases and V 3 bases, and 7 bases lay outside the gene matches. The CDR3 nucleotides are TGCGCCAGCAGCTCGGTACTAGCGGGTTACACAGATACGCAGTATTTT. This gives the protein CASSSVLAGYTDTQYF.

The V call is TRBV12-5, the J call TRBJ2-7, with D possibly TRBD1 on 6 matching bases. CDR1 is LGHNT, CDR2 FRNRAP, per germline. With 4 bases removed from V and 7 bases from J, the gap between germline ends came to 11 bases. The CDR3 has 12 residues. The CDR3 nucleotides are TGTGCTAGTGGTTCCCTAGGGGGTGAGCAGTACTTC. This codes for CASGSLGGEQYF.

The CDR3 loop reads CASSYGGGPSNYGYTF. The CDR3 nucleotides read TGTGCCAGCAGTTACGGGGGAGGCCCTTCTAACTATGGCTACACCTTC. The rearrangement links TRBV6-5 to TRBJ1-2; perhaps TRBD1 as D (5 bases). With 2 bases removed from V and 0 bases from J, the gap between germline ends came to 13 bases. The germline V gene has CDR1 MNHEY and CDR2 SVGAGI. The CDR3 totals 16 residues.

The chain joins TRBV30 to TRBJ2-1; 13 nucleotides agree with TRBD2. In germline, CDR1 is GTSNPN, CDR2 SVGIG (reference sequence). The CDR3 totals 14 residues. V dropped 5 bases and J dropped 11; count of bases not matched to a gene: 9. The CDR3 sequence: CAWGGELAGGKQFF. CDR3 in DNA: TGTGCCTGGGGGGGGGAACTAGCGGGAGGGAAGCAGTTCTTC.